This section outlines one T cell receptor (beta chain) sequence together with its context. Profiling relied on immunoSEQ multiplex PCR, and the TCRdb table lists in-frame clones only, not all of them. The table has nearly 350,000 clones, roughly 87% seen once. These data originate in a study of blood T cell repertoires in COVID-19. V lost 2 bases to trimming and J lost 6 bases; unmatched junction nucleotides: 1. Germline V gene lookup returns CDR1 MGHDK and CDR2 SYGVNS. CDR3 length equals 14 residues. The sequence derives from a woman aged 30 to 39 who had recovered from COVID-19. Sequencing used PBMCs or T cells enriched from blood (not recorded which). The chain carries TRBV25-1 and TRBJ2-1; 10 bases are shared with TRBD1. CDR3 nucleotides: TGTGCCAGCAGTGAAAGGGACAGGGGCAATGAGCAGTTCTTC. Its protein product is CASSERDRGNEQFF.